Each of the 32 T cell receptor beta chains below was sequenced from the same sample in a study of blood T cell repertoires in COVID-19. Method: immunoSEQ multiplex PCR; TCRdb's copy keeps in-frame clones and lacks some. This table has some 270,000 clones, around 90% appearing once. Material for sequencing was PBMCs or T cells enriched from blood (not recorded which). The receptors stem from a woman aged 40 to 55 who had recovered from COVID-19.

This clone has just a few counts. This chain uses TRBV18 with TRBJ2-2, with D possibly being TRBD1 (6 bases). Trimming left V 4 bases short and J 2 bases short, with 11 bases between. Per germline, CDR1 KGHSH and CDR2 LQKENI. The CDR3 totals 15 residues. The CDR3 sequence: CASSQGHGNTGELFF. The CDR3 DNA is TGTGCCAGCTCACAGGGACACGGTAACACCGGGGAGCTGTTTTTT.

CDR3 sequence reads: CASSLLGPNEQFF. CDR3 coding DNA: TGTGCCAGCAGTTTACTAGGTCCCAATGAGCAGTTCTTC. The J gene is TRBJ2-1, the V gene TRBV12-3 or TRBV12-4; D is ambiguous. The CDR3 is 13 residues long. V lost 2 bases and J 6 bases, leaving 8 bases between the germline ends.

Here the CDR3 DNA reads TGTGCCAGCAGTGAAAAGGTATGTGGACAGGTGGACTCTGGAAACACCATATATTTT. Translating it yields CASSEKVCGQVDSGNTIYF. V usage is TRBV6-1 and J usage is TRBJ1-3; 7 bases agree with TRBD1. This CDR3 contains 19 residues. The V gene end was trimmed by 2 bases and the J gene end by 0 bases; junction bases not matched to a gene: 13. Looked up from germline, CDR1 is MNHNS and CDR2 is SASEGT.

The J gene is TRBJ2-3, the V gene TRBV6-5; TRBD2 matches at 12 bases. Losses at the gene ends were 11 bases for V and 7 bases for J; bases not matched to a gene: 7. CDR3 length equals 13 residues. Per the germline V gene, CDR1 is MNHEY and CDR2 is SVGAGI. CDR3 sequence: CAGSSGGANTQYF. The CDR3 DNA is TGTGCCGGGTCTAGCGGGGGGGCGAATACGCAGTATTTT.

The CDR3 DNA reads TGTGCCAGCAGCGCCGCGACCTGGACTAGCGGCCAACCGAATGAGCAGTTCTTC. Translation gives CASSAATWTSGQPNEQFF. The chain joins TRBV9 to TRBJ2-1, with TRBD2 matching 10 bases. Germline V gives CDR1 SGDLS, CDR2 YYNGEE. CDR3 size: 18 residues. The trim removed 3 bases at V and 7 bases at J, leaving 16 bases unmatched.

The chain recombines TRBV3-1 (or the pseudogene TRBV3-2) with TRBJ1-2; the match to TRBD1 covers 7 bases. CDR3 length equals 14 residues. Germline V gene lookup returns CDR1 LGHDT and CDR2 YNNKEL (reference sequence). The trim removed 1 base at V and 4 bases at J, leaving 3 bases unmatched. CDR3 region: CASSQAGQVYGYTF. Here the CDR3 DNA reads TGTGCCAGCAGCCAAGCCGGACAGGTCTATGGCTACACCTTC.

This chain uses TRBV5-4 with TRBJ2-7, with 9 bases identical to TRBD1. Trimming cost V 4 bases and J 5 bases; bases outside gene matches: 10. The V gene's germline CDR1 is SGHNT and CDR2 YYREEE (reference sequence). CDR3 length: 15 residues. The CDR3 here is CASSPSGTGTHEQYF. In DNA, the CDR3 is TGTGCCAGCAGCCCTTCGGGGACAGGGACACACGAGCAGTACTTC.

This clone was observed once. The CDR3 DNA follows: TGTGCCTGGGATAAGAGGGACGGGGGCTACGAGCAGTACTTC. Protein product: CAWDKRDGGYEQYF. The chain carries TRBV30 and TRBJ2-7, with D maybe TRBD2 (6 bases). From germline, CDR1 is GTSNPN and CDR2 SVGIG (reference sequence). V shed 5 bases and J shed 3 bases, with 17 bases lying between them. The CDR3 has 14 residues.

The chain carries TRBV14 and TRBJ2-1; the D is unclear. This CDR3 has 14 residues. V gave up 4 bases and J gave up 2 bases, with 9 bases separating them. Germline values: CDR1 SGHDN, CDR2 FVKESK. The CDR3 region has the DNA TGTGCCAGCAGCCCCGATCCGGCCTACAATGAGCAGTTCTTC. Its translation is CASSPDPAYNEQFF.

The chain uses TRBV5-4 and TRBJ1-2; possible D gene TRBD1, 6 bases. The CDR3 runs 13 residues. Trimming took 4 bases from V and 2 from J, leaving 9 bases between them. In germline, CDR1 is SGHNT, CDR2 YYREEE (reference sequence). In DNA form, the CDR3 reads TGTGCCAGCAGCCCGGACAGAAACTATGGCTACACCTTC. It codes for CASSPDRNYGYTF.

J is TRBJ1-1 and V is TRBV5-6, with 7 bases fitting TRBD1. This CDR3 has 15 amino acids. The germline gives CDR1 SGHDT, CDR2 YYEEEE. The junction had 12 bases not matched to a gene; V was cut back by 4 bases and J by 6 bases. CDR3 loop: CASSRWRRGESEAFF. The CDR3 coding sequence is TGTGCCAGCAGCCGGTGGCGCAGGGGGGAGTCTGAAGCTTTCTTT.

Here the CDR3 reads CATSDPSVPGELFF. CDR3 DNA: TGTGCCACCAGTGACCCCAGCGTACCCGGGGAGCTGTTTTTT. The rearrangement uses TRBV24-1 and TRBJ2-2; D is unresolved. CDR1 is KGHDR and CDR2 is SFDVKD in the germline V gene. This CDR3 is built from 14 residues. V lost 4 bases to trimming and J lost 6 bases, with 11 bases between them.

The chain employs TRBV6-6 and TRBJ1-2; unclear D gene. Trimming pared 6 bases from V and 6 bases from J, leaving 14 bases between. Germline V gene sequence: CDR1 MNHNY, CDR2 SVGAGI (reference sequence). This CDR3 region has 13 residues. The CDR3 DNA sequence: TGTGCCAGCAGCGCTATGAGACAAAATGGCTACACCTTC. Its protein product is CASSAMRQNGYTF.

V usage is TRBV11-2 and J usage is TRBJ2-3; 9 bases are a match to TRBD2. The CDR3 totals 16 residues. The V gene end was trimmed by 5 bases and the J gene end by 8 bases; junction bases not matched to a gene: 14. The V gene's germline CDR1 is SGHAT and CDR2 FQNNGV. The CDR3 coding sequence is TGTGCCAGCAGCCCCCGCTGGAGCGGGGGGCCAGGTACGCAGTATTTT. Translated, it gives CASSPRWSGGPGTQYF.

This chain joins TRBV4-1 and TRBJ1-4; D is ambiguous. This CDR3 region has 19 residues. Germline V gene data show CDR1 as MGHRA and CDR2 as YSYEKL. Trimming took 0 bases from V and 4 from J, leaving 21 bases between them. CDR3 DNA sequence: TGCGCCAGCAGCCAAGATCGCGCCCAAAAGAGGGCAGGTAATGAAAAACTGTTTTTT. Its translation is CASSQDRAQKRAGNEKLFF.

This chain uses TRBV19 with TRBJ2-3; 10 positions match TRBD2. Germline CDR1 and CDR2: LNHDA and SQIVND (reference sequence). V was pared by 5 bases and J by 8 bases, with 7 bases of the junction left unmatched. CDR3 length: 14 residues. CDR3: CASSQLAGVATQYF. The CDR3 DNA sequence: TGTGCCAGTAGTCAGCTAGCGGGAGTTGCTACGCAGTATTTT.

The V call is TRBV19, the J call TRBJ1-2; 11 bases fit TRBD1. J gave up 7 bases and V 7 bases, and 14 bases lay outside the gene matches. This CDR3 comprises 16 residues. Germline CDR1 and CDR2: LNHDA and SQIVND (reference sequence). As DNA, the CDR3 is TGTGCCAGTACGAAAGTCCGGACAGGGGGCGCCGCTGGCTACACCTTC. Its protein is CASTKVRTGGAAGYTF.

Here the CDR3 DNA reads TGCGCCAGCAGCAATGGGACTTCAACTAATGAAAAACTGTTTTTT. This encodes CASSNGTSTNEKLFF. This chain links TRBV5-1 with TRBJ1-4, with TRBD1 as a possible D gene (5 bases). Trimming shortened V by 4 bases and J by 0 bases, and 10 bases separated the two germline ends. The CDR3 covers 15 residues. Germline values: CDR1 SGHRS, CDR2 YFSETQ.

DNA for the CDR3: TGTGCCAGCAGCTCCACCTTGTCGGGCAGGGTGAGCGCTTTCTTT. Protein product: CASSSTLSGRVSAFF. V and J are TRBV13 and TRBJ1-1, with D possibly matching TRBD1 (5 bases). Germline V gene lookup returns CDR1 PRHDT and CDR2 FYEKMQ (reference sequence). V was trimmed by 4 bases and J by 11 bases, leaving 23 bases between them. This CDR3 has 15 residues.

The chain combines TRBV7-2 with TRBJ2-6, with a possible D match to TRBD1 (6 bases). Germline loops: CDR1 SGHTA, CDR2 FQGNSA. The ends were cut back, 0 bases at V and 2 bases at J, with 14 bases in the middle. The CDR3 consists of 18 residues. The CDR3 region is CASSLALTGHPGANVLTF. CDR3 bases: TGTGCCAGCAGCTTAGCGCTAACAGGGCACCCTGGGGCCAACGTCCTGACTTTC.

The chain joins TRBV6-5 to TRBJ1-1; D possibly corresponds to TRBD1 (6 bases). The CDR3 runs to 13 residues. Trimming stripped 5 bases from V and 0 bases from J, with 7 bases between. Germline CDR1 is MNHEY and CDR2 is SVGAGI. The CDR3 coding sequence is TGTGCCAGCAGTCGACAGGTGAACACTGAAGCTTTCTTT. Its protein product is CASSRQVNTEAFF.

The chain links TRBV23-1 to TRBJ1-4; D remains unclear. TRBV23-1 is recorded as an ORF, its role being uncertain. Trimming took 3 bases from V and 7 from J, leaving 15 bases between them. The CDR3 loop spans 15 amino acids. The chain's CDR3 is CASSQGLRRGEKLFF. CDR3 DNA: TGCGCCAGCAGTCAGGGCCTGAGACGGGGTGAAAAACTGTTTTTT.

The chain has TRBV9 and TRBJ1-1; TRBD1 matches at 8 bases. The V segment lost 4 bases and the J segment 4 bases; nucleotides outside the gene matches: 6. CDR1 SGDLS and CDR2 YYNGEE come from the germline V gene. This CDR3 contains 14 residues. For the CDR3, the DNA is TGTGCCAGCAGCACGGGACAGGCCATCACTGAAGCTTTCTTT. Its protein is CASSTGQAITEAFF.

This sequence joins TRBV7-2 and TRBJ2-5; perhaps TRBD2 as D (6 bases). The V gene's germline CDR1 is SGHTA and CDR2 FQGNSA. CDR3 length equals 14 residues. Trimming removed 1 base from V and 5 bases from J, with 11 bases in between. The CDR3 loop reads CASSLGGVRETQYF. The CDR3 bases are TGTGCCAGCAGCTTAGGCGGGGTCCGGGAGACCCAGTACTTC.

This clone turned up a few times. The chain recombines TRBV2 with TRBJ1-6; TRBD1 matches 8 bases. CDR1 and CDR2 from the germline V gene are SNHLY and FYNNEI. V shed 6 bases and J 7 bases; nucleotides not matched to a gene: 8. The CDR3 has 15 amino acids. This CDR3 reads CASSFRQGSNSPLHF. CDR3 sequence (DNA): TGTGCCAGCAGCTTTAGACAGGGGAGCAATTCACCCCTCCACTTT.

The chain combines TRBV7-2 with TRBJ1-2; D uncertain. Germline V gene data show CDR1 as SGHTA and CDR2 as FQGNSA. The CDR3 runs 12 residues. Trimming left V 3 bases short and J 8 bases short, with 10 bases between. CDR3 DNA: TGTGCCAGCAGCTTCTCCGGGTTAGGCTACACCTTC. Its protein product is CASSFSGLGYTF.

The chain carries TRBV2 and TRBJ2-7, with TRBD1 matching over 7 bases. The CDR3 consists of 13 residues. CDR1 and CDR2 from the germline V gene are SNHLY and FYNNEI. V shed 8 bases, J shed 3 bases, and the junction held 7 bases outside the gene matches. In nucleotides, the CDR3 is TGTGCCAGCCAGTGGGACAGAGACTACGAGCAGTACTTC. Its protein product is CASQWDRDYEQYF.

CDR3 sequence reads: CASSSRQAGQETQYF. CDR3 in DNA: TGTGCCAGCAGCTCAAGACAGGCAGGCCAAGAGACCCAGTACTTC. The gene calls are TRBV13 and TRBJ2-5, with D possibly being TRBD1 (6 bases). Trimming removed 4 bases from V and 1 base from J, with 13 bases in between. The CDR3 runs 15 residues. Germline V lookup: CDR1 PRHDT, CDR2 FYEKMQ (reference sequence).

The gene calls are TRBV7-8 and TRBJ1-1; perhaps TRBD1 as D (6 bases). CDR1 and CDR2 from the germline V gene are SGHVS and FQNEAQ. The CDR3 spans 17 residues. V was cut by 6 bases and J by 3 bases, with 23 bases left in between. CDR3 sequence (DNA): TGTGCCAGCAGTGAAAGGGGGGGGTTCGACCTGGACACTGAAGCTTTCTTT. It yields the protein CASSERGGFDLDTEAFF.

The rearrangement links TRBV7-8 to TRBJ2-7; a possible D gene is TRBD1 (5 bases). The CDR3 is 16 amino acids. V was pared by 1 base and J by 4 bases, with 17 bases between. The germline V gene has CDR1 SGHVS and CDR2 FQNEAQ. The CDR3 DNA reads as TGTGCCAGCAGCTTAGAACGTTTCAAAGGGGCTTACGAGCAGTACTTC. Its protein is CASSLERFKGAYEQYF.

The genes are TRBV7-2 and TRBJ2-7; the match to TRBD1 covers 11 bases. CDR1 SGHTA and CDR2 FQGNSA come from the germline V gene. This CDR3 spans 14 amino acids. Trimming cost V 5 bases and J 0 bases; bases outside gene matches: 0. CDR3 DNA: TGTGCCAGCAGCGGACAGGGGGCCTCCTACGAGCAGTACTTC. As protein: CASSGQGASYEQYF.

In its sample, this clone was seen once. The gene calls are TRBV7-6 and TRBJ1-1; perhaps TRBD1 as D (5 bases). V lost 2 bases, J lost 2 bases, and 12 bases lay in between. Germline CDR1 is SGHVS and CDR2 is FNYEAQ. CDR3 length equals 15 residues. The CDR3 region is CASSLRGLGNTEAFF. In DNA form, the CDR3 reads TGTGCCAGCAGCTTACGGGGACTCGGAAACACTGAAGCTTTCTTT.